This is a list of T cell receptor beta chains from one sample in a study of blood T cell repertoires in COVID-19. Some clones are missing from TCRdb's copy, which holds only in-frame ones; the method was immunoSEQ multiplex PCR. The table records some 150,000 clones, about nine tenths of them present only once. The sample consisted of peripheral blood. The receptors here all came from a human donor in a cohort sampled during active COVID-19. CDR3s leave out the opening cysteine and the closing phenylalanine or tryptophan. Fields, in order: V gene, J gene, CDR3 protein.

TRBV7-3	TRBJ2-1	ASSLGQGGNEQF
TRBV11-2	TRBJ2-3	ASSLGTSGGALVQY
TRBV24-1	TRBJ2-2	ATSDLGQGTNTGELF
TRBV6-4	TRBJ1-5	ASSAPDRDYSNQPQH
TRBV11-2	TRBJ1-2	ASSTGGGLGYT
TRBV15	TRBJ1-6	ATRPVDRESSPLH
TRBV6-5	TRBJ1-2	AAQGRANYGYT
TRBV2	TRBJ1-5	ASSEGGRDQPQH
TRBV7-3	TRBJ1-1	ASSLSGQVVQAF
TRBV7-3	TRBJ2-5	ASSLTGQGRKETQY
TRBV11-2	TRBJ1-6	ASSPSAGIYNSPLH
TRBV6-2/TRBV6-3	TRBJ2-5	ASSYDERWLGTETQY
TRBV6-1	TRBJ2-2	ASSEQTGANTGELF
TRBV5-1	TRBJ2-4	ASSLEAGRSNIQY
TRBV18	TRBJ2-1	ASSPGGISYNEQF
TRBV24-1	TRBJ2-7	ATSDPRQGAYEQY
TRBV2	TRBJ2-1	ASSVRAGGINEQF
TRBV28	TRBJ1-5	ASSFGGSQPQH
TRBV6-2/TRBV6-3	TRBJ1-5	ASSQTGFSNQPQH
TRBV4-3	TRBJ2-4	ASSQVVRLAGGHGAKNIQY
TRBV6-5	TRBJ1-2	ASSSTRGTAGYGYT
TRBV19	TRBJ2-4	ASSRGREDIQY
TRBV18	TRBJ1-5	ASSPAHSNQPQH
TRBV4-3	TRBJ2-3	ASSQERREGVDTQY
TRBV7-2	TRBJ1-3	ASSLGDRAGNTIY
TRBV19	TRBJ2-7	ASSAIFTGSDEQY
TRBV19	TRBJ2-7	ASSISIASYEQY
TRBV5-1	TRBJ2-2	ASSLAGGNGELF
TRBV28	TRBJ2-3	ASSPSGISTDTQY
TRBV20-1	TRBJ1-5	SASDRVRNQPQH
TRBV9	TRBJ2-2	ASSVHAFANTGELF
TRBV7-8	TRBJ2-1	ASSRLASKGNEQF
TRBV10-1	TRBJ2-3	ASSPRTAAGTDTQY
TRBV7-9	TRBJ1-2	ASTLTGTGGDGYT
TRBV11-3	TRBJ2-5	ASSSGTATQETQY
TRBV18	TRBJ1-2	ASSPTSGPPNYGYT
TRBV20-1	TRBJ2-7	SASPGGNYEQY
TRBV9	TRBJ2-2	ASSVGLAGGSGELF
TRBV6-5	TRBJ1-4	ASSYSRQGGNEKLF
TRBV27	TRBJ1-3	ASSPDRSSGNTIY
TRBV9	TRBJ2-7	ASSGTHGGGEQY
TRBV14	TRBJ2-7	ASSQDHGSLYEQY
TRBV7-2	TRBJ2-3	ASSLAHVTPPFSTDTQY
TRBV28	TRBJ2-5	ASRTVETQY